This T cell receptor (beta chain) was identified in a study of tumor and adjacent non-tumor tissue in lung cancer. Study-wide findings and caveats: Higher tumor TCR diversity was associated with shorter survival.

No cell sorting was done before RNA was extracted from the tissue. This clonotype was observed a handful of times. Its antigen is not identified. A much larger clone lies a single base off, so this may be a read error. Three rounds of nested PCR, following a modified ARM-PCR protocol, produced the TCRbeta library. TCRdb re-analysed the multiplex PCR reads in MiXCR, keeping a single row per CDR3 protein. The data show over 85,000 distinct CDR3 sequences, around 82% seen once. The CDR3 is 15 residues long. Germline loops: CDR1 MNHEY, CDR2 SVGAGI. Germline trimming cut 6 bases from V and 2 bases from J; bases unmatched to any gene: 7.

The chain couples TRBV6-5 to TRBJ2-5; TRBD2 matches at 9 bases. What was sequenced was lung tumor tissue. The TCR comes from a man between 70 and 80 years old with non-small cell lung cancer. The CDR3 sequence: CASSPIAGVQETQYF. In nucleotides, the CDR3 is TGTGCCAGCAGCCCCATAGCGGGAGTACAAGAGACCCAGTACTTC.